This T cell receptor beta chain was captured by sequencing in a study of T cell repertoires in cytomegalovirus infection. Across the whole study: Indicated by public TCR beta signatures were CMV infection and matching HLA type.

Notes on this clonotype: Its antigen is still unknown.

TCRdb reprocessed the reads via MiXCR and lists one record per CDR3 protein. The sample includes more than 250,000 distinct CDR3 sequences, approximately 14% seen only once; the top ten take roughly 8.7%. The CDR3 totals 17 residues. V gave up 3 bases and J gave up 3 bases; unmatched junction bases: 9. Germline values: CDR1 DFQATT, CDR2 SNEGSKA (reference sequence). General study findings and limits: Based on cumulative public TCR beta family frequency, carriers of CMV plus the relevant HLA were identified. CMV-specific HLA-C-restricted TCR beta clonotypes dominated the ex vivo response.

The TCR was taken from a human donor in good health (CMV status not recorded). Some clones in this sample may be carry-over from other donors' samples. The chain is built from TRBV20-1 and TRBJ2-1, with 12 nucleotides matching TRBD2. The source material was PBMCs. CDR3 DNA sequence: TGCAGTGCTAGTGAAAGGCTAGCGGGGGGGCTCTACAATGAGCAGTTCTTC. Protein sequence: CSASERLAGGLYNEQFF.